This TCR beta chain was sequenced for a study of blood T cell repertoires in COVID-19. The overall study: Some COVID-19 samples were acute and others convalescent; all came from the United States, Italy and Spain.

Authors' data handling: Amplification from reference gene primers served as the basis for estimated nucleated cell counts. Clones were read by immunoSEQ multiplex PCR, and TCRdb kept only the in-frame ones, dropping some. That table gives V, J and clone size, and the DNA gave D and trimming. Here the sample spans approximately 300,000 clones, about 89% being singletons. With 0 bases removed from V and 7 bases from J, the gap between germline ends came to 16 bases. This CDR3 is built from 16 residues. Participant age was roughly 18 to 90 years, and participants resided in about two dozen US areas. The sequenced material came from PBMCs or T cells enriched from blood (not recorded which). The chain recombines TRBV23-1 with TRBJ1-5; D is unclear. TRBV23-1 is noted as an ORF with a role that remains uncertain. The sequence was collected from a woman aged 18-30 years who had recovered from COVID-19. CDR3 residues: CASSQSFCQSRQPQHF. In DNA, the CDR3 is TGCGCCAGCAGTCAATCGTTCTGCCAATCGAGACAGCCCCAGCATTTT.